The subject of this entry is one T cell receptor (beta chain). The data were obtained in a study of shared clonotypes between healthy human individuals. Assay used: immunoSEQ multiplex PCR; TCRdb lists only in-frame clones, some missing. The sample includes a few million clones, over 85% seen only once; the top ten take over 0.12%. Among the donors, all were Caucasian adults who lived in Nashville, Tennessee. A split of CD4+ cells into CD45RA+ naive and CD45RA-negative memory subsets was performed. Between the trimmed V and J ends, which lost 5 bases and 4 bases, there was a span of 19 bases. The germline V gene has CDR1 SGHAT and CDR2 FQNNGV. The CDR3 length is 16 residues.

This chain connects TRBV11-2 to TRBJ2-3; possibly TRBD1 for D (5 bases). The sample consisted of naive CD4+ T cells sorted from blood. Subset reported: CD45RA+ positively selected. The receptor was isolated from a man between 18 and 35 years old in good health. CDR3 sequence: CASSLGAGQRADTQYF. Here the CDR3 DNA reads TGTGCCAGCAGCCTAGGGGCAGGACAAAGGGCAGATACGCAGTATTTT.